The rows below give T cell receptor beta chains drawn from one sample of a study of cytomegalovirus exposure and HLA in healthy donors. Sequenced by immunoSEQ multiplex PCR; TCRdb stores in-frame clones only, minus some. The repertoire table contains around 150,000 clones. Sequencing was done on a sample of PBMCs. Receptor source: a woman aged 55 to 70 in good health and CMV-seronegative. Each CDR3 is given with its conserved first and last residue. Each record gives: V gene, D gene, CDR3 length, J gene, CDR3 DNA, CDR3 protein. The D gene is left open where the match is weak.

v_call: TRBV9; d_call: -; cdr3_length: 15; j_call: TRBJ1-5; cdr3_nt: TGTGCCAGCAGCGGAGGTGATGGAAGTTATCAGCCCCAGCATTTT; cdr3_aa: CASSGGDGSYQPQHF
v_call: TRBV7-8; d_call: -; cdr3_length: 14; j_call: TRBJ2-7; cdr3_nt: TGTGCCAGCAGCTTTGCCGGGAAACCCTACGAGCAGTACTTC; cdr3_aa: CASSFAGKPYEQYF
v_call: TRBV5-1; d_call: TRBD2; cdr3_length: 16; j_call: TRBJ2-3; cdr3_nt: TGCGCCAGCAGCCCCGGGACTAGCGGGATGACAGATACGCAGTATTTT; cdr3_aa: CASSPGTSGMTDTQYF
v_call: TRBV2; d_call: -; cdr3_length: 15; j_call: TRBJ1-4; cdr3_nt: TGTGCCAGCAGTGCTACAGGGATGCTTAATGAAAAACTGTTTTTT; cdr3_aa: CASSATGMLNEKLFF
v_call: TRBV13; d_call: TRBD2; cdr3_length: 14; j_call: TRBJ2-7; cdr3_nt: TGTGCCAGCAGCTTAACTAGCGGGCCTTACGAGCAGTACTTC; cdr3_aa: CASSLTSGPYEQYF
v_call: TRBV5-5; d_call: -; cdr3_length: 15; j_call: TRBJ1-1; cdr3_nt: TGTGCCAGCAGCCCCTTGGCATCCGTGAACACTGAAGCTTTCTTT; cdr3_aa: CASSPLASVNTEAFF
v_call: TRBV6-4; d_call: -; cdr3_length: 16; j_call: TRBJ2-1; cdr3_nt: TGTGCCAGCAGTAGGAGCGGGCAAAGCTCCTACAATGAGCAGTTCTTC; cdr3_aa: CASSRSGQSSYNEQFF
v_call: TRBV6-6; d_call: -; cdr3_length: 16; j_call: TRBJ2-1; cdr3_nt: TGTGCCAGCAGCCCGCGGACGGGGAGCTCCTACAATGAGCAGTTCTTC; cdr3_aa: CASSPRTGSSYNEQFF
v_call: TRBV7-2; d_call: -; cdr3_length: 14; j_call: TRBJ1-5; cdr3_nt: TGTGCCAGCAGCTTCAGACAGGCCAATCAGCCCCAGCATTTT; cdr3_aa: CASSFRQANQPQHF
v_call: TRBV25-1; d_call: -; cdr3_length: 11; j_call: TRBJ2-7; cdr3_nt: TGTGCCAGCAGTGTTGGAGGGGAGCAGTACTTC; cdr3_aa: CASSVGGEQYF